Listed below are T cell receptor beta chains from one sample, sequenced in a study of blood T cell repertoires in COVID-19. TCRdb's table, derived via immunoSEQ multiplex PCR, lists solely in-frame clones and lacks some. This sample carries around 200,000 clones, around 85% of them seen once, and the ten largest clones take around 9.9%. Sequencing was done on a sample of peripheral blood. All receptors derive from a human donor with active or convalescent COVID-19. The donor label of this sample is uncertain. Each CDR3 is given with its conserved first and last residue.

>TRBJ2-5|TRBV7-3
CASSPGGGPQETQYF
>TRBJ2-7|TRBV13
CASSSRVAGSYEQYF
>TRBJ2-6|TRBV3-1/TRBV3-2
CASSLQGKVAAF
>TRBJ1-2|TRBV12-3/TRBV12-4
CASSHTGMEGYTF
>TRBJ1-2|TRBV3-1/TRBV3-2
CASSPAGGESGYTF
>TRBJ2-7|TRBV7-9
CASSAGQGAFYEQYF
>TRBJ1-5|TRBV28
CASSSPGQGNQPQHF
>TRBJ2-1|TRBV11-2
CASSLDLGGREQFF
>TRBJ2-2|TRBV2
CASSVGTRNTGELFF
>TRBJ2-3|TRBV5-1
CASSYDREQPWSTDTQYF
>TRBJ1-2|TRBV30
CAWEQGIYGYTF
>TRBJ2-5|TRBV24-1
CATSTITGGSKETQYF
>TRBJ1-6|TRBV6-2/TRBV6-3
CASSRQESNSPLHF
>TRBJ1-2|TRBV6-4
CASSATGSYGYTF
>TRBJ1-2|TRBV12-3/TRBV12-4
CASKRGFSYGYTF
>TRBJ2-1|TRBV9
CASSASGQGAWEQFF
>TRBJ2-5|TRBV7-2
CARRTSGPQETQYF
>TRBJ1-2|TRBV21-1
CASSKEQNYGYTF
>TRBJ2-7|TRBV12-5
CASGLTQVEQYF
>TRBJ1-1|TRBV27
CASSLRGNTEAFF
>TRBJ1-5|TRBV12-3/TRBV12-4
CASSFGSQPQHF
>TRBJ2-3|TRBV18
CASDTLADTQYF
>TRBJ1-6|TRBV3-1/TRBV3-2
CAKPTGDSSPLHF
>TRBJ2-5|TRBV6-6
CASSRTGSETQYF
>TRBJ1-1|TRBV29-1
CSVAGWGNTEAFF